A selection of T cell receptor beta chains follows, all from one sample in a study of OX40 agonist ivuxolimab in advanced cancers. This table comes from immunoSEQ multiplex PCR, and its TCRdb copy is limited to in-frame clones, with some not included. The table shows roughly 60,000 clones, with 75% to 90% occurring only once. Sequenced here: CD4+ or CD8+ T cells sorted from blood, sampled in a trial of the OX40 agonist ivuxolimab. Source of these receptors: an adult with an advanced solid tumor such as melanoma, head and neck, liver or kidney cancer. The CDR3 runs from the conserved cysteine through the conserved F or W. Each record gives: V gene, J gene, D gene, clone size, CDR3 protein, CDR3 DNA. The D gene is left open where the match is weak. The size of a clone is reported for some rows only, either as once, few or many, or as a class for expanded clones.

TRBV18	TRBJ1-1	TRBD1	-	CASSPDRGLNTEAFF	TGTGCCAGCTCACCGGACAGGGGTTTGAACACTGAAGCTTTCTTT
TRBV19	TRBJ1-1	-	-	CASSMGPVTEAFF	TGTGCCAGTAGTATGGGCCCGGTGACTGAAGCTTTCTTT
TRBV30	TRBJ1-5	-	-	CAWDTGPRSNQPQHF	TGTGCCTGGGATACAGGGCCAAGGAGCAATCAGCCCCAGCATTTT
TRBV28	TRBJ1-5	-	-	CASGPVEAQHF	TGTGCCAGCGGTCCCGTTGAGGCCCAGCATTTT
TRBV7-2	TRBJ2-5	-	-	CASSGRQAQETQYF	TGTGCCAGCAGCGGACGACAAGCCCAAGAGACCCAGTACTTC
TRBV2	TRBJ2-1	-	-	CASSLSPLAPVGASGAYNEQFF	TGTGCCAGCAGTCTATCCCCTCTAGCCCCGGTGGGTGCATCTGGTGCCTACAATGAGCAGTTCTTC
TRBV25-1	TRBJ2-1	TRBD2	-	CASSETSGTYNEQFF	TGTGCCAGCAGTGAGACTAGCGGTACCTACAATGAGCAGTTCTTC
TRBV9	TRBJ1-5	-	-	CASSVDPNSVQPQHF	TGTGCCAGCAGCGTGGACCCAAATTCCGTCCAGCCCCAGCATTTT
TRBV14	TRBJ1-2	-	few	CASSQSLGYGYTF	TGTGCCAGCAGCCAGTCCCTGGGCTATGGCTACACCTTC
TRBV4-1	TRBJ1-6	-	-	CASSQDQTGTTYSPLHF	TGCGCCAGCAGCCAAGATCAAACCGGGACCACGTATTCACCCCTCCACTTT
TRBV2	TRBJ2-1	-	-	CASSEIGPSGDNEQFF	TGTGCCAGCAGTGAAATCGGGCCCAGTGGGGACAATGAGCAGTTCTTC
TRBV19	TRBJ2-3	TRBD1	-	CASSMPGGQGTDTQYF	TGTGCCAGTAGTATGCCCGGGGGACAGGGAACAGATACGCAGTATTTT
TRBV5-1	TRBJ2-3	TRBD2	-	CASSPRLATSTDTQYF	TGCGCCAGCAGCCCCAGACTAGCAACTAGCACAGATACGCAGTATTTT
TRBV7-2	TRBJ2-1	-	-	CASSRPFGEQFF	TGTGCCAGCAGCCGCCCTTTTGGTGAGCAGTTCTTC
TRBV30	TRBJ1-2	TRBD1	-	CAWSAPGGSNYGYTF	TGTGCCTGGAGTGCTCCAGGGGGATCTAACTATGGCTACACCTTC
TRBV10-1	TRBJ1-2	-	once	CASRRGEGGYTF	TGCGCCAGCAGGCGGGGGGAAGGGGGCTACACCTTC
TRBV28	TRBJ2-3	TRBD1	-	CASSFLLGQASSTDTQYF	TGTGCCAGCAGTTTCCTCTTGGGACAGGCCTCTAGCACAGATACGCAGTATTTT
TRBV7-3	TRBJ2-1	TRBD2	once	CASSFIAGGPSEQFF	TGTGCCAGCAGCTTTATAGCGGGGGGGCCTAGTGAGCAGTTCTTC
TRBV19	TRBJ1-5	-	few	CASSRQQGNQPQHF	TGTGCCAGTAGTCGCCAACAGGGTAACCAGCCCCAGCATTTT
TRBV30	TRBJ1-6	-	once	CAWSIDTGDGSSSPLHF	TGTGCCTGGAGTATAGATACAGGCGACGGTTCGAGTTCACCCCTCCACTTT
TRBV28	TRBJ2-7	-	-	CASSELGGDTAGEQYF	TGTGCCAGCAGTGAGCTCGGGGGCGACACCGCTGGCGAGCAGTACTTC
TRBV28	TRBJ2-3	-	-	CATFERGPDTQYF	TGTGCCACCTTCGAGAGGGGCCCAGATACGCAGTATTTT
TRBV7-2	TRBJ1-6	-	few	CASSTAPGPNSPLHF	TGTGCCAGCAGCACAGCCCCGGGGCCGAATTCACCCCTCCACTTT
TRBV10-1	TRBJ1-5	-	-	CASRIERDPGTGKNQPQHF	TGCGCCAGCAGAATAGAACGTGACCCCGGGACCGGGAAAAATCAGCCCCAGCATTTT
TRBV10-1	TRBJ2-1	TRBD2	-	CASSEIGTSGNEQFF	TGCGCCAGCAGTGAGATCGGGACTAGCGGGAATGAGCAGTTCTTC
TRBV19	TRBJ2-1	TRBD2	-	CASSIGTSTNEQFF	TGTGCCAGTAGTATCGGGACTAGCACCAATGAGCAGTTCTTC
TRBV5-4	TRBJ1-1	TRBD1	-	CASSLGQGGTEAFF	TGTGCCAGCAGCTTAGGACAGGGAGGAACTGAAGCTTTCTTT
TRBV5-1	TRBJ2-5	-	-	CASSLGGEETQYF	TGCGCCAGCAGCTTGGGGGGTGAAGAGACCCAGTACTTC
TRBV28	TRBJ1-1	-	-	CASSLYQRPEAFF	TGTGCCAGCAGTTTATATCAGCGGCCCGAAGCTTTCTTT
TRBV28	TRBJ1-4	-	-	CASSLSAGSQGGEKLFF	TGTGCCAGCAGTTTGTCCGCCGGGTCGCAGGGTGGAGAAAAACTGTTTTTT
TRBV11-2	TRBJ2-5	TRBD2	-	CASSTGTSGGAGETQYF	TGTGCCAGCAGCACCGGGACTAGCGGGGGGGCTGGGGAGACCCAGTACTTC
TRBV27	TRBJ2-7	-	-	CASSARGHHYEQYF	TGTGCCAGCAGCGCTCGGGGACACCACTACGAGCAGTACTTC
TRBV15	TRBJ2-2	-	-	CATSRDRGTENTGELFF	TGTGCCACCAGCAGAGATAGGGGCACGGAGAACACCGGGGAGCTGTTTTTT
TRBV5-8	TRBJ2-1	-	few	CASSLEVRLYNEQFF	TGTGCCAGCAGCTTGGAGGTGAGACTGTACAATGAGCAGTTCTTC
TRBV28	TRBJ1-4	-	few	CASSLFFGAWNEKLFF	TGTGCCAGCAGTTTATTTTTTGGGGCTTGGAATGAAAAACTGTTTTTT
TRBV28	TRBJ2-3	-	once	CASSRLQDTDTQYF	TGTGCCAGCAGTCGCCTACAGGACACAGATACGCAGTATTTT
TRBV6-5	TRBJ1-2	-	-	CASGELTSYGYTF	TGTGCCAGCGGGGAACTGACATCTTATGGCTACACCTTC
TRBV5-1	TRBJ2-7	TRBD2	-	CASSLYGTSSDEQYF	TGCGCCAGCAGCTTGTACGGGACTAGCAGTGACGAGCAGTACTTC
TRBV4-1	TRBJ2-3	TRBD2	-	CASSQDGLAGAEDTQYF	TGCGCCAGCAGCCAAGACGGGCTAGCGGGAGCAGAAGATACGCAGTATTTT
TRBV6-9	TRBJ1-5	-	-	CASSFGGWAQPQHF	TGTGCCAGCAGTTTCGGGGGGTGGGCTCAGCCCCAGCATTTT
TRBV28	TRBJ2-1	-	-	CAIKEPYNEQFF	TGTGCCATCAAAGAGCCCTACAATGAGCAGTTCTTC
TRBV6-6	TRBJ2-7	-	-	CAISELRDHEQYF	TGTGCCATCAGTGAGCTCAGGGACCACGAGCAGTACTTC
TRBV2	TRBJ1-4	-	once	CASGLEATNEKLFF	TGTGCCAGCGGTCTGGAGGCAACTAATGAAAAACTGTTTTTT
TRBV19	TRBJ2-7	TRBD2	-	CASSISGTYEQYF	TGTGCCAGTAGCATTAGCGGGACCTACGAGCAGTACTTC
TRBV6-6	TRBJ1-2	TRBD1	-	CASRSGTGGWYGYTF	TGTGCCAGCAGATCAGGGACAGGGGGATGGTATGGCTACACCTTC
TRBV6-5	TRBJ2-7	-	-	CASRNSNEQYF	TGTGCCAGCAGAAACTCTAACGAGCAGTACTTC
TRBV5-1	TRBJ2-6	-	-	CASSLGGVPGANVLTF	TGCGCCAGCAGCTTAGGGGGGGTCCCTGGGGCCAACGTCCTGACTTTC
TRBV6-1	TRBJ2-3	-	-	CASSEGGRADTQYF	TGTGCCAGCAGTGAAGGGGGGCGGGCAGATACGCAGTATTTT
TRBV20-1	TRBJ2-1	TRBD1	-	CSAGDREEQFF	TGCAGTGCTGGGGACAGGGAGGAGCAGTTCTTC
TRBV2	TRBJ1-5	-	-	CASSDFSNQPQHF	TGTGCCAGCAGTGACTTTAGCAATCAGCCCCAGCATTTT
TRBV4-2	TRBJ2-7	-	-	CASSLNYEQYF	TGTGCCAGCAGCCTAAACTACGAGCAGTACTTC
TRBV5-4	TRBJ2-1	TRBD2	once	CASSLGTSGYNEQFF	TGTGCCAGCAGCTTGGGGACTAGCGGTTACAATGAGCAGTTCTTC
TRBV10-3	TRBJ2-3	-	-	CAIRGGRGAGTDTQYF	TGTGCCATCAGGGGGGGTAGGGGCGCCGGCACAGATACGCAGTATTTT
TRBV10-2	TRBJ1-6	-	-	CASKAYNSPLHF	TGCGCCAGCAAGGCCTATAATTCACCCCTCCACTTT